This T cell receptor (beta chain) stems from a study of vaccination effects on CD4 cells after COVID-19. To note about this clone: Its antigen is currently unknown.

In germline, CDR1 is SEHNR, CDR2 FQNEAQ (reference sequence). The ends were cut back, 8 bases at V and 4 bases at J, with 20 bases in the middle. The CDR3 consists of 15 residues. Sequencing was preceded by expansion of antigen-specific CD4+ T cells with viral peptide pools in the ViraFEST assay. Isolation of CD4+ T cells took place after 10 to 11 days of culture. The repertoire was sequenced with immunoSEQ multiplex PCR; TCRdb's copy has only in-frame clones and lacks some. Among more than 50,000 clones listed, approximately 80% were seen once. This clonotype was obtained from a human donor who received a COVID-19 vaccine. The chain has TRBV7-9 and TRBJ2-5; the D gene is possibly TRBD1 (6 bases). Source: CD4+ T cells from PBMCs cultured with HCoV-229E spike peptides, taken before COVID-19 vaccination. CDR3 sequence (DNA): TGTGCCAGCCCTATCGCGGTTGGGGGCGGAGAGACCCAGTACTTC. It yields the protein CASPIAVGGGETQYF.